These T cell receptor beta chains were read from a single sample in a study of T cell responses to AZD1222 COVID-19 vaccine. Method: immunoSEQ multiplex PCR; TCRdb's copy keeps in-frame clones and lacks some. The profile shows some 120,000 clones, about 90% of them singletons. The sample consisted of peripheral blood, taken on day 0 of AZD1222 vaccination. The source of these receptors is an adult in good health. Both conserved end residues are part of each CDR3.

cdr3_aa j_call v_call
CASSGGGTSVGTQYF TRBJ2-5 TRBV5-4
CASSPPLGRQDTGELFF TRBJ2-2 TRBV18
CASSQGAGQPQHF TRBJ1-5 TRBV19
CASSARMTGARGQPQHF TRBJ1-5 TRBV5-1
CASSQVVVNYGYTF TRBJ1-2 TRBV4-1
CALSPPGGGQETQYF TRBJ2-5 TRBV7-2
CASSFIKGSYEQYF TRBJ2-7 TRBV5-1
CASSEATGRAYNEQFF TRBJ2-1 TRBV6-1
CASSEVQGVGNEQFF TRBJ2-1 TRBV6-1
CASSEIGGGYTEAFF TRBJ1-1 TRBV6-1
CASSRDRSHTGELFF TRBJ2-2 TRBV11-1
CAWSVGGSTDTQYF TRBJ2-3 TRBV30
CASSLVGQGMGNQPQHF TRBJ1-5 TRBV28
CASSPGPPSQFF TRBJ2-1 TRBV7-9
CASSPTTGNYNEQFF TRBJ2-1 TRBV3-1/TRBV3-2
CASSSYIGTSGRFPYF TRBJ2-7 TRBV11-2
CASSRQDPSNQPQHF TRBJ1-5 TRBV28
CATSRVGNQPQHF TRBJ1-5 TRBV15
CASSVGADALTYEQYF TRBJ2-7 TRBV9
CASSISHRVNTEAFF TRBJ1-1 TRBV19
CASRDKINEQYF TRBJ2-7 TRBV6-6
CASSLDPSVTGVNGGYTF TRBJ1-2 TRBV7-9
CASSPGQGATYNEQFF TRBJ2-1 TRBV28
CASSDLWDTEAFF TRBJ1-1 TRBV7-8
CASSLTGVHEQYF TRBJ2-7 TRBV27
CAGCPGQGSYEQYF TRBJ2-7 TRBV28
CASSVSGDTGELFF TRBJ2-2 TRBV6-4
CASSLSETKGFQPQHF TRBJ1-5 TRBV5-6
CASSLPGKATEAFF TRBJ1-1 TRBV28
CASTPTSGGGTDTQYF TRBJ2-3 TRBV6-4
CASSYGGVGQPQHF TRBJ1-5 TRBV6-5
CASSSSEAKETQYF TRBJ2-5 TRBV5-4
CASTRETTGELFF TRBJ2-2 TRBV28
CASSVAYREGDTQYF TRBJ2-3 TRBV9
CASRHTVGRPGLYGYTF TRBJ1-2 TRBV11-2
CASSFPTTTQREGPETQYF TRBJ2-5 TRBV27
CASSLRRGGTGSGYTF TRBJ1-2 TRBV27
CASARLERGTDTQYF TRBJ2-3 TRBV5-1
CAWTEEGMGEKLFF TRBJ1-4 TRBV30
CASSLVLRTGSTQYF TRBJ2-5 TRBV7-8
CASSPQLSAYYEQYF TRBJ2-7 TRBV14
CATSRVGTANTIYF TRBJ1-3 TRBV15
CAISGAGEQYF TRBJ2-7 TRBV10-3
CASQMRGAFGGTEAFF TRBJ1-1 TRBV19
CASSLAAGGETQYF TRBJ2-5 TRBV7-9
CASSVAGAGEQYF TRBJ2-7 TRBV9
CASSSGGRNYGYTF TRBJ1-2 TRBV6-5
CASVTVSQYEQYF TRBJ2-7 TRBV28
CASSLRREKTQYF TRBJ2-5 TRBV12-3/TRBV12-4
CASSLPPGDRKETQYF TRBJ2-5 TRBV7-8
CASSTGQRTPAYTF TRBJ1-2 TRBV7-2